The rows below give T cell receptor beta chains drawn from one sample of a study of early T cells in non-severe SARS-CoV-2 infection. TCRdb ran MiXCR on the 5' RACE reads and lists one entry per CDR3 protein. The sample consists of tens of thousands of distinct CDR3 sequences, roughly 12% of them appearing once. Specimen: whole blood. Every receptor here comes from an adult who was a healthcare worker with PCR-confirmed SARS-CoV-2 infection or an uninfected control (not recorded which). The CDR3 runs from the conserved cysteine through the conserved F or W. D genes are given only for firm matches. Where a row states a size, it is once, few, many or the class of an expanded clone; other rows omit it.

few	TRBV10-3	TRBD2	TRBJ2-7	CAISDPGTSGVIAQYF	TGTGCCATCAGTGACCCCGGGACTAGCGGAGTAATCGCGCAGTACTTC
few	TRBV29-1	TRBD2	TRBJ2-7	CSVAPGGDYYEQYF	TGCAGCGTTGCCCCGGGGGGGGACTACTACGAGCAGTACTTC
once	TRBV29-1	.	TRBJ2-2	CSVLKSLNTGELFF	TGCAGCGTCCTCAAAAGCCTGAACACCGGGGAGCTGTTTTTT
.	TRBV7-2	TRBD2	TRBJ2-7	CASSSLRGAGDSYEQYF	TGTGCCAGCAGCTCATTAAGGGGTGCGGGAGACTCCTACGAGCAGTACTTC
.	TRBV6-5	.	TRBJ1-5	CASRAETGNQPQHF	TGTGCCAGCCGGGCAGAAACAGGGAATCAGCCCCAGCATTTT
.	TRBV27	.	TRBJ1-2	CASSLSRDPGVYGYTF	TGTGCCAGCAGTTTATCCCGAGACCCGGGCGTCTATGGCTACACCTTC
many	TRBV9	TRBD2	TRBJ2-7	CASSVGETSGYEQYF	TGTGCCAGCAGCGTAGGCGAGACTAGCGGCTACGAGCAGTACTTC
few	TRBV5-1	.	TRBJ2-7	CASSLDHNSYEQYF	TGCGCCAGCAGCTTGGATCACAACTCCTACGAGCAGTACTTC
many	TRBV3-1	.	TRBJ1-5	CASSPRGGMSNQPQHF	TGTGCCAGCAGCCCCCGAGGGGGTATGAGCAATCAGCCCCAGCATTTT
many	TRBV20-1	.	TRBJ2-7	CSARVDSDYEQYF	TGCAGTGCTAGAGTGGATTCGGACTACGAGCAGTACTTC
few	TRBV29-1	.	TRBJ2-1	CSGFRGNEQFF	TGCAGCGGGTTTAGGGGGAATGAGCAGTTCTTC
many	TRBV19	TRBD1	TRBJ1-2	CASSAQGALDGYTF	TGTGCCAGTAGTGCACAGGGGGCCTTGGACGGCTACACCTTC
many	TRBV6-2/TRBV6-3	.	TRBJ2-2	CASSGGHTGELFF	TGTGCCAGCAGTGGGGGACACACCGGGGAGCTGTTTTTT
many	TRBV6-5	TRBD2	TRBJ2-3	CASSYLRTSGTDTQYF	TGTGCCAGCAGTTACCTCAGGACTAGCGGCACAGATACGCAGTATTTT
few	TRBV6-1	.	TRBJ2-5	CASRRDLREETQYF	TGTGCCAGCAGGAGGGACCTCAGGGAAGAGACCCAGTACTTC
few	TRBV3-1	TRBD1	TRBJ2-3	CASSRRQGTDTQYF	TGTGCCAGCAGCCGTCGACAGGGAACAGATACGCAGTATTTT
many	TRBV27	.	TRBJ2-5	CASSLGSGITGDQYF	TGTGCCAGCAGTTTAGGAAGTGGGATCACGGGGGACCAGTACTTC
many	TRBV20-1	TRBD2	TRBJ2-1	CSARVAWEGRDNEQFF	TGCAGTGCTAGAGTCGCGTGGGAGGGCCGAGACAATGAGCAGTTCTTC
few	TRBV4-1	.	TRBJ2-7	CASSQDTSGSLWGYEQYF	TGCGCCAGCAGCCAAGATACGTCGGGAAGCCTATGGGGTTACGAGCAGTACTTC
once	TRBV29-1	.	TRBJ2-7	CSVTDLYEQYF	TGCAGCGTCACCGACCTCTACGAGCAGTACTTC
few	TRBV20-1	TRBD2	TRBJ2-1	CSAREGLAGHNEQFF	TGCAGTGCTAGAGAAGGACTAGCGGGCCACAATGAGCAGTTCTTC
few	TRBV6-1	TRBD2	TRBJ2-1	CAAFPGLADWGGEQFF	TGTGCCGCATTTCCGGGACTAGCGGATTGGGGTGGTGAGCAGTTCTTC
few	TRBV28	TRBD1	TRBJ1-2	CASSLSEGARKDGYTF	TGTGCCAGCAGTTTATCGGAGGGGGCGAGGAAAGATGGCTACACCTTC
.	TRBV20-1	.	TRBJ2-7	CSASQTDEQYF	TGCAGTGCTAGCCAAACGGACGAGCAGTACTTC
many	TRBV7-2	TRBD2	TRBJ2-3	CASTIQGAGLAGGDTQYF	TGTGCCAGCACCATACAGGGGGCGGGACTAGCGGGAGGGGATACGCAGTATTTT
few	TRBV2	.	TRBJ2-1	CASSPEATSYNEQFF	TGTGCCAGCAGTCCTGAGGCCACATCCTACAATGAGCAGTTCTTC
few	TRBV5-4	TRBD1	TRBJ1-6	CASSWGQQYNSPLHF	TGTGCCAGCAGCTGGGGACAGCAGTATAATTCACCCCTCCACTTT
.	TRBV28	.	TRBJ1-5	CASTQGGRNQPQHF	TGTGCCAGCACCCAGGGAGGGAGGAATCAGCCCCAGCATTTT
many	TRBV5-1	.	TRBJ2-1	CASSFVLAPAGNEQFF	TGCGCCAGCAGCTTTGTCCTGGCTCCCGCGGGCAATGAGCAGTTCTTC
few	TRBV18	TRBD1	TRBJ1-4	CASSLTGSTNEKLFF	TGTGCCAGCTCACTGACAGGGTCAACTAATGAAAAACTGTTTTTT
.	TRBV20-1	.	TRBJ1-2	CSAKGGNYGYTF	TGCAGTGCTAAAGGTGGAAACTATGGCTACACCTTC
few	TRBV6-2/TRBV6-3	TRBD2	TRBJ2-1	CASSTARLAANPSSYNEQFF	TGTGCCAGCAGCACGGCTCGACTAGCGGCAAACCCCAGCTCCTACAATGAGCAGTTCTTC
many	TRBV28	.	TRBJ1-2	CASSLGVPGYTF	TGTGCCAGCAGCCTTGGGGTCCCTGGCTACACCTTC
few	TRBV19	.	TRBJ1-1	CASSSLLGGTEAFF	TGTGCCAGTAGCTCCCTCTTAGGAGGCACTGAAGCTTTCTTT
many	TRBV11-2	.	TRBJ2-2	CASSSRSGTLRAAGELFF	TGTGCCAGCAGCTCCAGATCCGGGACTCTTAGAGCGGCCGGGGAGCTGTTTTTT
many	TRBV20-1	.	TRBJ2-1	CSARDLETVSSYNEQFF	TGCAGTGCTAGAGATCTAGAGACAGTTAGCTCCTACAATGAGCAGTTCTTC
.	TRBV21-1	.	TRBJ1-1	CASGKGGLGRMNTEAFF	TGTGCCAGCGGCAAAGGAGGATTGGGACGGATGAACACTGAAGCTTTCTTT
.	TRBV12-3/TRBV12-4	TRBD2	TRBJ2-1	CASVTDQRGRLSYNEQFF	TGTGCCAGCGTGACGGACCAGCGCGGGAGGCTCTCCTACAATGAGCAGTTCTTC
few	TRBV24-1	TRBD2	TRBJ2-5	CATSDPGLAGGVRETQYF	TGTGCCACCAGTGACCCAGGACTAGCGGGAGGGGTCCGTGAGACCCAGTACTTC
.	TRBV5-6	TRBD1	TRBJ2-4	CASSLAGQASDIQYF	TGTGCCAGCAGCTTGGCCGGACAGGCTTCTGACATTCAGTACTTC
few	TRBV11-2	.	TRBJ1-2	CASSQDGAGYGYTF	TGTGCCAGCAGCCAGGACGGCGCGGGATATGGCTACACCTTC
few	TRBV18	TRBD1	TRBJ2-2	CASSPDRDSNTGELFF	TGTGCCAGCTCACCAGATCGGGACAGCAACACCGGGGAGCTGTTTTTT
few	TRBV20-1	TRBD2	TRBJ2-7	CSARVASGYEQYF	TGCAGTGCTAGGGTGGCTAGCGGCTACGAGCAGTACTTC
few	TRBV7-2	.	TRBJ2-1	CASSPPGLSYNEQFF	TGTGCCAGCAGTCCCCCGGGACTCTCTTACAATGAGCAGTTCTTC
many	TRBV27	.	TRBJ2-7	CASSLAGGTYEQYF	TGTGCCAGCAGTCTTGCCGGGGGTACCTACGAGCAGTACTTC
.	TRBV2	.	TRBJ2-6	CASSTTGSGANVLTF	TGTGCCAGCAGCACGACAGGCTCTGGGGCCAACGTCCTGACTTTC
.	TRBV18	TRBD1	TRBJ1-2	CASSPTGQTNYGYTF	TGTGCCAGCTCACCCACGGGACAGACTAACTATGGCTACACCTTC
.	TRBV28	.	TRBJ1-5	CASSLNPRTAGGYSNQPQHF	TGTGCCAGCAGTTTAAACCCCAGGACAGCCGGGGGGTATAGCAATCAGCCCCAGCATTTT
.	TRBV27	TRBD1	TRBJ2-7	CASSIQGFRGYEQYF	TGTGCCAGCAGCATACAGGGGTTTCGGGGCTACGAGCAGTACTTC
.	TRBV7-2	.	TRBJ2-2	CASSFGDSTGELFF	TGTGCCAGCAGCTTTGGTGACAGCACCGGGGAGCTGTTTTTT
many	TRBV28	TRBD1	TRBJ2-1	CASSRPGQQDNEQFF	TGTGCCAGCAGTCGGCCGGGACAGCAGGACAATGAGCAGTTCTTC
.	TRBV20-1	.	TRBJ2-3	CSAKGVPSTDTQYF	TGCAGTGCTAAAGGGGTTCCCTCCACAGATACGCAGTATTTT
many	TRBV24-1	.	TRBJ2-6	CATSGTAGANVLTF	TGTGCCACCAGTGGGACAGCTGGGGCCAACGTCCTGACTTTC
.	TRBV28	.	TRBJ1-2	CASSFGARRAKHGYTF	TGTGCCAGCAGTTTCGGGGCTCGGCGGGCTAAGCATGGCTACACCTTC
few	TRBV27	.	TRBJ2-7	CASSPRRGSARPYEQYF	TGTGCCAGCAGCCCCCGCCGGGGGTCGGCTCGCCCCTACGAGCAGTACTTC
.	TRBV6-5	TRBD2	TRBJ2-2	CASTRLAVTNTGELFF	TGTGCCAGCACGAGACTAGCGGTTACGAACACCGGGGAGCTGTTTTTT
few	TRBV28	.	TRBJ2-1	CASSSPAVNNEQFF	TGTGCCAGCAGTTCCCCCGCCGTAAACAATGAGCAGTTCTTC
.	TRBV28	.	TRBJ1-6	CASTTAYNSPLHF	TGTGCCAGCACGACAGCCTATAATTCACCCCTCCACTTT
.	TRBV18	TRBD2	TRBJ2-1	CASSLGLASVNEQFF	TGTGCCAGCTCATTGGGACTAGCGTCGGTTAATGAGCAGTTCTTC